The clone carrying this T cell receptor beta chain was found a few times. The antigen remains unidentified. The data were obtained in a study of cytomegalovirus exposure and HLA in healthy donors. Whole-study results and caveats: Some V segments, including TRBV6-2 and TRBV6-3, were excluded as indistinguishable. Per a later analysis, under 20,000 TCR beta sequences showed association with HLA alleles at 0.05 false discovery rate. The authors enumerated around 150 TCR beta chains as linked to cytomegalovirus.

The V segment lost 7 bases and the J segment 0 bases; nucleotides outside the gene matches: 5. Germline V lookup: CDR1 SNHLY, CDR2 FYNNEI. The CDR3 consists of 14 residues. The PCR had 60 Vbeta and 13 Jbeta primers. Profiling relied on immunoSEQ multiplex PCR, and the TCRdb table lists in-frame clones only, not all of them. The sample includes 75,000 to 100,000 clones, about 83% of them seen just once. This receptor was identified in a man between 60 and 75 years old in good health and CMV-seropositive. The rearrangement joins TRBV2 to TRBJ1-1; TRBD1 aligns across 7 bases. The sample taken for sequencing was PBMCs. The CDR3, as DNA: TGTGCCAGCACCCAGACAGGGCTGAACACTGAAGCTTTCTTT. Its translation is CASTQTGLNTEAFF.